What follows describes a single T cell receptor beta chain. Its antigen is unidentified. This specimen comes from a study of T cell responses to AZD1222 COVID-19 vaccine. Study-level findings and limits: Repertoire sampling occurred only after the peak T cell response. Spike-wide vaccine-associated CD4 TCRs dominated at 160-218 and 743-854.

This CDR3 has 16 amino acids. V gave up 2 bases and J gave up 1 base, with 14 bases separating them. Germline V gives CDR1 KGHSH, CDR2 LQKENI. Sequencing was performed with immunoSEQ multiplex PCR; in TCRdb, only in-frame clones are kept and a portion is missing. The table has 140,000 or so clones, approximately 86% seen once. This rearrangement joins TRBV18 to TRBJ1-1; D gene ambiguous. Material: peripheral blood, obtained on day 0 of AZD1222 vaccination. The sequence was obtained from an adult in good health. The CDR3 region is CASSPVGPGRNTEAFF. CDR3 nucleotide sequence: TGTGCCAGCTCACCAGTCGGACCCGGGAGGAACACTGAAGCTTTCTTT.